This paragraph reports one T cell receptor (beta chain). Its antigen is still unknown. The junction had 8 bases not matched to a gene; V was cut back by 8 bases and J by 8 bases. The CDR3 is made up of 14 amino acids. CDR1 and CDR2 (germline): LNHDA, SQIVND (reference sequence). This sample is part of a study of cytomegalovirus exposure and HLA in healthy donors. Overall study results and limits: In a later analysis, common viral pathogens appeared linked to several of the most significant clusters. Most TCR beta V segments were productive about 87% or about 30% of the time in an earlier analysis.

This PCR relied on a set of 60 Vbeta primers and 13 Jbeta primers. Sequencing used immunoSEQ multiplex PCR; TCRdb keeps in-frame clones, though not all of them. Among 120,000 or so clones listed, 72% were seen once. This chain connects TRBV19 to TRBJ1-6; 8 positions agree with TRBD1. The sample consisted of PBMCs. The receptor was derived from a man in his thirties or forties in good health and CMV-seronegative. CDR3 DNA: TGTGCCAGTCAAACAGGGGGAAAGGATTCACCCCTCCACTTT. Encoded protein: CASQTGGKDSPLHF. Full variable domain (remainder filled in from reference TRBV19 and TRBJ1-6): DGGITQSPKYLFRKEGQNVTLSCEQNLNHDAMYWYRQDPGQGLRLIYYSQIVNDFQKGDIAEGYSVSREKKESFPLTVTSAQKNPTAFYLCASQTGGKDSPLHFGNGTRLTVT.